These T cell receptor beta chains were read from a single sample in a study of blood T cell repertoires in COVID-19. TCRdb's table, derived via immunoSEQ multiplex PCR, lists solely in-frame clones and lacks some. The sample shows hundreds of thousands of clones, about 89% of them seen only once. Sequencing was performed on PBMCs or T cells enriched from blood (not recorded which). These receptors were taken from a man in his forties in a cohort exposed to, infected with or recovered from COVID-19 (not recorded which). The CDR3 runs from the conserved cysteine through the conserved F or W. Each record gives: clone size, D gene, J gene, V gene, CDR3 DNA, CDR3 protein. A D gene is named only where the DNA matches it firmly. Some rows mark clone size as missing; the rest say once, few, many or name a class of expanded clone.

- | TRBD1 | TRBJ1-4 | TRBV28 | TGTGCCAGCAGTCCGGGACAGCTTGAGGGTGAAAAACTGTTTTTT | CASSPGQLEGEKLFF
once | TRBD1 | TRBJ1-1 | TRBV5-8 | TGTGCCAGCAGCGAGGGAACAGGGGTCGACACTGAAGCTTTCTTT | CASSEGTGVDTEAFF
few | - | TRBJ1-1 | TRBV4-2 | TGTGCCAGCAGCCAAGCGGGGAACACTGAAGCTTTCTTT | CASSQAGNTEAFF
- | TRBD2 | TRBJ2-1 | TRBV27 | TGTGCCAGCAGTTTATTCAGCGGGGGATACAATGAGCAGTTCTTC | CASSLFSGGYNEQFF
- | TRBD1 | TRBJ2-2 | TRBV6-1 | TGTGCCAGCAGTGAACTCGGACAGGGGTTCTCATTAGGTTTGGCCGGGGAGCTGTTTTTT | CASSELGQGFSLGLAGELFF
once | TRBD2 | TRBJ2-1 | TRBV28 | TGTGCCAGCAGGTCGACTAGCGGGAGAATCCGCAATGAGCAGTTCTTC | CASRSTSGRIRNEQFF
- | - | TRBJ1-2 | TRBV19 | TGTGCCAGTAGTTATGACAGCTTCTATGGCTACACCTTC | CASSYDSFYGYTF
- | - | TRBJ2-1 | TRBV5-1 | TGCGCCAGCAGCTTGGGTGGCGGGAACCTTTACAATGAGCAGTTCTTC | CASSLGGGNLYNEQFF
- | - | TRBJ1-2 | TRBV6-5 | TGTGCCAGCAATCCGGACGGAGGATATGGCTACACCTTC | CASNPDGGYGYTF
once | TRBD1 | TRBJ1-5 | TRBV27 | TGTGCCAGCAGTTCGGGACAGGCGACCGCTTGGGCCCAGCATTTT | CASSSGQATAWAQHF
- | TRBD1 | TRBJ1-1 | TRBV7-8 | TGTGCTAGTAGGCGCGGGACAGGGTCTGCGGGCACTGAAGCTTTCTTT | CASRRGTGSAGTEAFF
once | TRBD1 | TRBJ1-6 | TRBV6-5 | TGTGCCAGCAGTCGGGACAGCCTAGGGGCACCCCTCCACTTT | CASSRDSLGAPLHF
few | - | TRBJ1-4 | TRBV5-1 | TGCGCCAGCAGCCCCACTACAACTAATGAAAAACTGTTTTTT | CASSPTTTNEKLFF
- | - | TRBJ2-3 | TRBV19 | TGTGCCAGTAGTGTAGGGCGGGCCGTAGATACGCAGTATTTT | CASSVGRAVDTQYF
few | - | TRBJ1-2 | TRBV6-5 | TGTGCCAGCAGTTACGGGAGCTTGGGATTTGGCTACACCTTC | CASSYGSLGFGYTF
- | - | TRBJ2-7 | TRBV21-1 | TGTGCCGGAGGGACAGGGCGCCCCTACGAGCAGTACTTC | CAGGTGRPYEQYF
- | TRBD1 | TRBJ1-5 | TRBV18 | TGTGCCAGCTCCCCCGGGACAGGGAATCAGCCCCAGCATTTT | CASSPGTGNQPQHF
- | - | TRBJ1-2 | TRBV11-2 | TGTGCCAGCAGCACAGGGTTTGGCTACACCTTC | CASSTGFGYTF
- | - | TRBJ1-5 | TRBV6-1 | TGTGCCAGCAGTGAGACCAGGGGAAATCAGCCCCAGCATTTT | CASSETRGNQPQHF
- | TRBD1 | TRBJ2-7 | TRBV10-3 | TGTGCCATCTCAAATCCGGGACAGGGCACCTACGAGCAGTACTTC | CAISNPGQGTYEQYF
- | - | TRBJ2-2 | TRBV18 | TGTGCCAGCTCACCTCAGGGCGCATCACCTTCTACCGGGGAGCTGTTTTTT | CASSPQGASPSTGELFF
few | - | TRBJ1-5 | TRBV5-8 | TGTGCCAGCAGCCCGCTTCCTAATAGCAATCAGCCCCAGCATTTT | CASSPLPNSNQPQHF
once | TRBD2 | TRBJ2-1 | TRBV10-1 | TGCGCCAGCAGTGAGTCCGGGACTAGCGGGAGTCAGGAGCAGTTCTTC | CASSESGTSGSQEQFF
once | TRBD2 | TRBJ2-7 | TRBV28 | TGTGCCAGCACCCTTGGACTAGCGGGAAGACCCGAGCAGTACTTC | CASTLGLAGRPEQYF
once | TRBD2 | TRBJ2-7 | TRBV7-2 | TGTGCCAGCAGCTGGGGACTAGCGGGAGTGTACGAGCAGTACTTC | CASSWGLAGVYEQYF
few | - | TRBJ2-1 | TRBV7-8 | TGTGCCAGCAGCTTAAAACTAGCTAAAGGAAATGAGCAGTTCTTC | CASSLKLAKGNEQFF
- | TRBD1 | TRBJ1-4 | TRBV7-9 | TGTGCCAGCAGCCTACGAACCGGACAGGAACTGGAAAAACTGTTTTTT | CASSLRTGQELEKLFF
once | TRBD2 | TRBJ2-1 | TRBV30 | TGTGCCTGGAGTGTTGGTAGCGGGGCCTACAATGAGCAGTTCTTC | CAWSVGSGAYNEQFF
- | TRBD2 | TRBJ2-3 | TRBV6-4 | TGTGCCAGCAGTCTAACCCCTAGCGGGAGCACAGATACGCAGTATTTT | CASSLTPSGSTDTQYF
- | TRBD1 | TRBJ2-7 | TRBV18 | TGTGCCAGCTCAGTGGACAGGGGGCTTCGCGAGCAGTACTTC | CASSVDRGLREQYF
- | TRBD1 | TRBJ2-1 | TRBV2 | TGTGCCAGCAATAACAGGGGAAATGAGCAGTTCTTC | CASNNRGNEQFF
- | - | TRBJ1-1 | TRBV9 | TGTGCCAGCAGCGTCGGTCCCATGAACACTGAAGCTTTCTTT | CASSVGPMNTEAFF
- | - | TRBJ1-1 | TRBV27 | TGTGCCAGCACTTTAAGGGGGGGCACTGAAGCTTTCTTT | CASTLRGGTEAFF
- | TRBD2 | TRBJ2-7 | TRBV3-1/TRBV3-2 | TGTGCCAGCAGCCAAGTTGGGCGGGAGGGCTACGAGCAGTACTTC | CASSQVGREGYEQYF
- | - | TRBJ1-1 | TRBV11-2 | TGTGCCAGCAGCTTCTGGGAGGACCTCACTGAAGCTTTCTTT | CASSFWEDLTEAFF
- | TRBD1 | TRBJ2-1 | TRBV9 | TGTGCCAGCAGCGTACGTGGGGACAGGAACTACAATGAGCAGTTCTTC | CASSVRGDRNYNEQFF
- | - | TRBJ1-2 | TRBV28 | TGTGCCAGCATGGGACACCTTAACTATGGCTACACCTTC | CASMGHLNYGYTF
- | TRBD2 | TRBJ2-1 | TRBV5-1 | TGCGCCAGCAGCTTAGAAGCGGGAGTGAATGAGCAGTTCTTC | CASSLEAGVNEQFF
- | - | TRBJ1-1 | TRBV27 | TGTGCCAGCAGGGGGGGTGGGAACACTGAAGCTTTCTTT | CASRGGGNTEAFF
- | - | TRBJ2-3 | TRBV5-1 | TGCGCCAGCAGCTTGGTTACTCCTACAGATACGCAGTATTTT | CASSLVTPTDTQYF
- | TRBD1 | TRBJ2-7 | TRBV5-5 | TGTGCCAGCAGCTCACAGGACAGGGCACAGTACTTC | CASSSQDRAQYF
- | - | TRBJ1-1 | TRBV15 | TGTGCCACCAGCAGAGATTCGGCAGGGGCCCTGGAAGCTTTCTTT | CATSRDSAGALEAFF
- | - | TRBJ2-7 | TRBV30 | TGTGCCTGGAGTGTACAGGTTTACGAGCAGTACTTC | CAWSVQVYEQYF
- | - | TRBJ1-2 | TRBV6-1 | TGTGCCAGCAGCCTCCCCAACTATGGCTACACCTTC | CASSLPNYGYTF
- | TRBD2 | TRBJ2-7 | TRBV11-2 | TGTGCCAGCAGCTTAGTAGGGGCTAGCGGTAGCTACGAGCAGTACTTC | CASSLVGASGSYEQYF
- | - | TRBJ1-2 | TRBV11-2 | TGTGCCAGCAGCTTAGTGGCAGGGGACGCCTATGGCTACACCTTC | CASSLVAGDAYGYTF
- | - | TRBJ2-2 | TRBV9 | TGTGCCAGCAGCGTATCCAGGGCCACCGGGGAGCTGTTTTTT | CASSVSRATGELFF
once | - | TRBJ1-2 | TRBV6-1 | TGTGCCAGCAGTGAAGGGACTACTAACTATGGCTACACCTTC | CASSEGTTNYGYTF
- | - | TRBJ2-5 | TRBV7-9 | TGTGCCAGCAGCTCCGACCGGGGGGCGGAGTACTTC | CASSSDRGAEYF
- | - | TRBJ1-2 | TRBV19 | TGTGCCAGTAGTATCGGGGCAGGGGATGGCTACACCTTC | CASSIGAGDGYTF
few | TRBD1 | TRBJ1-2 | TRBV28 | TGTGCCAGCAGTTTACAGGGGGCCGATGGCTACACCTTC | CASSLQGADGYTF
once | TRBD2 | TRBJ2-5 | TRBV7-6 | TGTGCCAGCAGCTTAACCTTCGGGGGGGAGACCCAGTACTTC | CASSLTFGGETQYF
- | TRBD1 | TRBJ2-1 | TRBV2 | TGTGCCAGCAGGAGACAGGGGGGTGAGGGTGAGCAGTTCTTC | CASRRQGGEGEQFF
- | TRBD1 | TRBJ1-6 | TRBV28 | TGTGCCAGCAGAGGGGGCGGCTATAATTCACCCCTCCACTTT | CASRGGGYNSPLHF
- | TRBD1 | TRBJ1-5 | TRBV30 | TGTGCCTGGAGTGTGATCGGGACAGGGTCGGTTCAGCCCCAGCATTTT | CAWSVIGTGSVQPQHF